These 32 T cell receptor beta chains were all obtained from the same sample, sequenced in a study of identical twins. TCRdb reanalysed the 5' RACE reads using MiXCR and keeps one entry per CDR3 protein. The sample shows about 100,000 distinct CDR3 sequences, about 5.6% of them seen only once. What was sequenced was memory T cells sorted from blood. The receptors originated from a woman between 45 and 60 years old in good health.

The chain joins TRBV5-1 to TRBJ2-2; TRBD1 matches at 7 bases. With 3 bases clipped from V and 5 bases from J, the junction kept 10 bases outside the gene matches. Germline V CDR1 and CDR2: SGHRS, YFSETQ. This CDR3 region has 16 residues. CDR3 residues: CASSSGQVWGTGELFF. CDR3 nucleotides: TGCGCCAGCAGCTCCGGACAGGTTTGGGGGACCGGGGAGCTGTTTTTT. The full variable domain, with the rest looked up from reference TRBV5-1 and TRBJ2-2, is KAGVTQTPRYLIKTRGQQVTLSCSPISGHRSVSWYQQTPGQGLQFLFEYFSETQRNKGNFPGRFSGRQFSNSRSEMNVSTLELGDSALYLCASSSGQVWGTGELFFGEGSRLTVL.

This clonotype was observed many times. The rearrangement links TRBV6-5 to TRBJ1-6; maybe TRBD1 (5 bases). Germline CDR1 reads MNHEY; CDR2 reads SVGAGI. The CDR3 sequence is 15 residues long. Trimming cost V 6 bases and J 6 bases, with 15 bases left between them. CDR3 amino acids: CASRWDRGGNSPLHF. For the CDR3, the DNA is TGTGCCAGCAGGTGGGACCGCGGGGGTAATTCACCCCTCCACTTT.

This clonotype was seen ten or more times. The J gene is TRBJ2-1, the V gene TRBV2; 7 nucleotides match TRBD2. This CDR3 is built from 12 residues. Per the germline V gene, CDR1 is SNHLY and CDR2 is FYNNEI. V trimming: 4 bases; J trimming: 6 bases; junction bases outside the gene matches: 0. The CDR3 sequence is CASSGGGNEQFF. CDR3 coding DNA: TGTGCCAGCAGTGGGGGGGGCAATGAGCAGTTCTTC. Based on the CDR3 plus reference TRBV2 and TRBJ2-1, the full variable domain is EPEVTQTPSHQVTQMGQEVILRCVPISNHLYFYWYRQILGQKVEFLVSFYNNEISEKSEIFDDQFSVERPDGSNFTLKIRSTKLEDSAMYFCASSGGGNEQFFGPGTRLTVL.

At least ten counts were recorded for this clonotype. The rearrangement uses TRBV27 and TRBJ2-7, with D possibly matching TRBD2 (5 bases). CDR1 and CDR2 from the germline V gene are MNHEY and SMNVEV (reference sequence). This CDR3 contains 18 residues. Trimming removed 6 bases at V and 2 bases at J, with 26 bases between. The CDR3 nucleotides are TGTGCCAGCAGCTCACCCGAGGGAGCGGCTTACGGACCCTACGAGCAGTACTTC. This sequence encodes CASSSPEGAAYGPYEQYF.

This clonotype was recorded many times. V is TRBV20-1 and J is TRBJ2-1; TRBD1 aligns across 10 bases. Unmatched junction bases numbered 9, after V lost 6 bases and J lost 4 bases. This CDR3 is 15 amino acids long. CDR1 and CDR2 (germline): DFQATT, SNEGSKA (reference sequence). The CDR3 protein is CSAMKEGQGYNEQFF. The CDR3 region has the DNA TGCAGTGCGATGAAGGAGGGACAGGGGTACAATGAGCAGTTCTTC.

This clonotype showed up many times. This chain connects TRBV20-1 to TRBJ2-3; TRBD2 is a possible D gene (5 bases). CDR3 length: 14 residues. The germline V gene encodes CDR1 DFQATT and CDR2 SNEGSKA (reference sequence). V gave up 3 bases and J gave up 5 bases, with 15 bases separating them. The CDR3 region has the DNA TGCAGTGCTAGCACGGGATCCTTTGGAGATACGCAGTATTTT. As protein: CSASTGSFGDTQYF.

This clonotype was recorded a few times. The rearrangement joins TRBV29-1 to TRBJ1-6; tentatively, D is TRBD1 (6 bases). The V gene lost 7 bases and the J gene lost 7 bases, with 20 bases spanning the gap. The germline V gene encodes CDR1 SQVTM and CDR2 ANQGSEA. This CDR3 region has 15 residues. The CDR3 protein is CSARTVGDSNSPLHF. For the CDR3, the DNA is TGCAGCGCCCGGACAGTGGGGGATTCAAATTCACCCCTCCACTTT.

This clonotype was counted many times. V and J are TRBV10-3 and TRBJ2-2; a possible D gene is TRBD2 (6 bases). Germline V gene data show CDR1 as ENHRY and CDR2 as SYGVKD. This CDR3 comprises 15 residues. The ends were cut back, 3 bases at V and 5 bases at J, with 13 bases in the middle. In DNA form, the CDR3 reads TGTGCCATCAGTGAACGGGGGAGCCCTACCGGGGAGCTGTTTTTT. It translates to CAISERGSPTGELFF.

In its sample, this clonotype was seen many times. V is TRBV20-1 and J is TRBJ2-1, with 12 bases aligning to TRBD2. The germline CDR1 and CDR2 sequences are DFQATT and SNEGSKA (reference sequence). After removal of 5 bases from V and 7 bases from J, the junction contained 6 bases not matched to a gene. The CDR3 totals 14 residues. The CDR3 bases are TGCAGTGCTGTACCGGGACTAGCGGGTAATGAGCAGTTCTTC. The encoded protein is CSAVPGLAGNEQFF.

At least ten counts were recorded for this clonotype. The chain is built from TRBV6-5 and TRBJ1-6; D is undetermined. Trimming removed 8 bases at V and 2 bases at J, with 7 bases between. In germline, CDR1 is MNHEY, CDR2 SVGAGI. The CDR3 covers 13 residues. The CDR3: CASSATYNSPLHF. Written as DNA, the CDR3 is TGTGCCAGCTCTGCCACCTATAATTCACCCCTCCACTTT.

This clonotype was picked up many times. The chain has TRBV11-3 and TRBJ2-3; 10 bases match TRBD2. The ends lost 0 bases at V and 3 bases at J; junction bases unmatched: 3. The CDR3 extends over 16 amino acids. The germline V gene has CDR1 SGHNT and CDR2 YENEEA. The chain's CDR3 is CASSLDPSGRTDTQYF. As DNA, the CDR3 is TGTGCCAGCAGCTTAGATCCTAGCGGGAGAACAGATACGCAGTATTTT.

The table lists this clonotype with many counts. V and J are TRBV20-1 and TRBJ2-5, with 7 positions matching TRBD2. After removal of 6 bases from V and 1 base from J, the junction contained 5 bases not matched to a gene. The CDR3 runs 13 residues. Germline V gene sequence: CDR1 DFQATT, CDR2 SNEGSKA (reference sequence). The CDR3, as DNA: TGCAGTGCCCTAAGCGGGACCCAAGAGACCCAGTACTTC. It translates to CSALSGTQETQYF.

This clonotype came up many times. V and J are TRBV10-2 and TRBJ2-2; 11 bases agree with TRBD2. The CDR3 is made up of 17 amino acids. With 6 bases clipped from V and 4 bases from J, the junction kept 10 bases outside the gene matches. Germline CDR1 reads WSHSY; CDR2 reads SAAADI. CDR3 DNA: TGCGCCAGCAGGGAGCTGACTAGCGGGGAACTCACCGGGGAGCTGTTTTTT. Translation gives CASRELTSGELTGELFF.

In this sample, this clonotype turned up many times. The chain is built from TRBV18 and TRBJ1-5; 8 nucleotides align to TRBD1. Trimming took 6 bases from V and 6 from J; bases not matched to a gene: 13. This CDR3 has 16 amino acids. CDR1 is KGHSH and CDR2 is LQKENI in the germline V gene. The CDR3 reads CASSLQPTGGTQPQHF. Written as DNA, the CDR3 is TGTGCCAGCTCGCTCCAACCTACAGGGGGGACTCAGCCCCAGCATTTT.

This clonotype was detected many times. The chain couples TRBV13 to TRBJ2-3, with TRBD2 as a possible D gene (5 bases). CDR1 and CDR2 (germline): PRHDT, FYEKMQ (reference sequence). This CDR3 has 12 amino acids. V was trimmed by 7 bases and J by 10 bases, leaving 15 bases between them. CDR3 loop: CASNELGRAQYF. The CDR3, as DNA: TGTGCCAGCAACGAACTAGGAAGAGCGCAGTATTTT. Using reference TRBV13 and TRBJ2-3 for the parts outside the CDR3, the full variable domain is AAGVIQSPRHLIKEKRETATLKCYPIPRHDTVYWYQQGPGQDPQFLISFYEKMQSDKGSIPDRFSAQQFSDYHSELNMSSLELGDSALYFCASNELGRAQYFGPGTRLTVL.

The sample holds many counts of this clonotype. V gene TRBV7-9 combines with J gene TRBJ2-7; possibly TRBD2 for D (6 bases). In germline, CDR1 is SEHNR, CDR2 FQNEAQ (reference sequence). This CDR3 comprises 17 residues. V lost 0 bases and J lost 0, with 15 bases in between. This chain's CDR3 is CASSLAPGGKLSYEQYF. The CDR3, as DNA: TGTGCCAGCAGCTTAGCCCCCGGGGGTAAACTCTCCTACGAGCAGTACTTC.

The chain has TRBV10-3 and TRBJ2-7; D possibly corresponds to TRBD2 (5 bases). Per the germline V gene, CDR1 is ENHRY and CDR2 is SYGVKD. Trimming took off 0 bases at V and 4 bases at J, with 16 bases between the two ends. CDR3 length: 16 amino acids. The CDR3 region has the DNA TGTGCCATCAGTGAGTCCCGAGGCGGCGGAGGTTACGAGCAGTACTTC. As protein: CAISESRGGGGYEQYF.

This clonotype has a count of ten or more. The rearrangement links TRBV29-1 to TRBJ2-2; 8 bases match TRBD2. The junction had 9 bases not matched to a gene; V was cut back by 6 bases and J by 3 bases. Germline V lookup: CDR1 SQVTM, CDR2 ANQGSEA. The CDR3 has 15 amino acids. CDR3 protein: CSVPRGTSYTGELFF. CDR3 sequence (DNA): TGCAGCGTCCCCCGAGGGACTAGTTACACCGGGGAGCTGTTTTTT.

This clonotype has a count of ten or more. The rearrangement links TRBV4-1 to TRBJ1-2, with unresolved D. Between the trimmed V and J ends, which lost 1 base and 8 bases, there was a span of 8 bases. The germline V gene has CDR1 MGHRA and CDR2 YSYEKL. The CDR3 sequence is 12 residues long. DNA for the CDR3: TGCGCCAGCAGCCAAGGAGGGCGCGGCTACACCTTC. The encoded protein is CASSQGGRGYTF.

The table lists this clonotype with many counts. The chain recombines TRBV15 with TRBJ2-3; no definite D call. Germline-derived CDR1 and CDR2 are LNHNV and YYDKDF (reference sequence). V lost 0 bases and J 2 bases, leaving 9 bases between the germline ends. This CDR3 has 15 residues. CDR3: CATSREDAYTDTQYF. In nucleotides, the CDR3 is TGTGCCACCAGCAGAGAAGATGCTTACACAGATACGCAGTATTTT.

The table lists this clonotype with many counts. The CDR3, as DNA: TGTGCCAGCAGCCCAGCGGGAGGGGAGACTTCCGATGAGCAGTTCTTC. This translates into CASSPAGGETSDEQFF. This rearrangement joins TRBV5-6 to TRBJ2-1; 10 bases align to TRBD2. There are 16 residues in the CDR3. V was pared by 4 bases and J by 8 bases, with 12 bases of the junction left unmatched. Per the germline V gene, CDR1 is SGHDT and CDR2 is YYEEEE. The whole variable domain, filled in from reference TRBV5-6 and TRBJ2-1, reads DAGVTQSPTHLIKTRGQQVTLRCSPKSGHDTVSWYQQALGQGPQFIFQYYEEEERQRGNFPDRFSGHQFPNYSSELNVNALLLGDSALYLCASSPAGGETSDEQFFGPGTRLTVL.

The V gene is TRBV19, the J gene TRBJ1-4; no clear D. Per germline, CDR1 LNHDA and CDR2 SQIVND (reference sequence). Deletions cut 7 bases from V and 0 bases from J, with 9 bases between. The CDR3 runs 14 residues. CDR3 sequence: CASKGIATNEKLFF. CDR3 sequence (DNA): TGTGCCAGTAAAGGAATTGCAACTAATGAAAAACTGTTTTTT.

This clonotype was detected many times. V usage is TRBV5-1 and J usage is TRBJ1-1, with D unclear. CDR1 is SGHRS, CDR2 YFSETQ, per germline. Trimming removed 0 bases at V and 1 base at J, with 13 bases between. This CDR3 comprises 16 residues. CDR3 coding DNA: TGCGCCAGCAGCTTGGGGCTGTTAATGCCGAACACTGAAGCTTTCTTT. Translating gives CASSLGLLMPNTEAFF.

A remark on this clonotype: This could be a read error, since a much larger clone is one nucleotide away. The CDR3 region is CASSVAGMDKQYF. In DNA, the CDR3 is TGCGCCAGCAGTGTTGCGGGAATGGATAAGCAGTATTTT. The V call is TRBV10-1, the J call TRBJ2-3; D is perhaps TRBD2 (6 bases). This CDR3 is built from 13 residues. Germline values: CDR1 WNHNN, CDR2 SYGVQD (reference sequence).

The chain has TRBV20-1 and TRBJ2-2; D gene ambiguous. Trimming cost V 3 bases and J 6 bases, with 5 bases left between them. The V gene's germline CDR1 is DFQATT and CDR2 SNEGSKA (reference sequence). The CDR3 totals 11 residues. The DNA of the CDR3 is TGCAGTGCTAGTGTCGCCGGGGAGCTGTTTTTT. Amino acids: CSASVAGELFF.

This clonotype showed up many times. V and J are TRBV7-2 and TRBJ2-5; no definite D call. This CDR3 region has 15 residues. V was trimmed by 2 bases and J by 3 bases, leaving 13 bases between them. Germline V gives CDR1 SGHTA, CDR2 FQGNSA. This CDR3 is CASSLMRMRKETQYF. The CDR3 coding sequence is TGTGCCAGCAGCTTAATGCGTATGAGGAAAGAGACCCAGTACTTC.

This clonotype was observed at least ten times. CDR3 amino acids: CSMKQGGYGYTF. CDR3 sequence (DNA): TGCAGCATGAAACAGGGGGGATATGGCTACACCTTC. The rearrangement links TRBV29-1 to TRBJ1-2, with 8 positions matching TRBD1. This CDR3 is built from 12 residues. V shed 8 bases and J 5 bases; nucleotides not matched to a gene: 7. The germline gives CDR1 SQVTM, CDR2 ANQGSEA. Full variable domain (missing parts from reference TRBV29-1 and TRBJ1-2): SAVISQKPSRDICQRGTSLTIQCQVDSQVTMMFWYRQQPGQSLTLIATANQGSEATYESGFVIDKFPISRPNLTFSTLTVSNMSPEDSSIYLCSMKQGGYGYTFGSGTRLTVV.

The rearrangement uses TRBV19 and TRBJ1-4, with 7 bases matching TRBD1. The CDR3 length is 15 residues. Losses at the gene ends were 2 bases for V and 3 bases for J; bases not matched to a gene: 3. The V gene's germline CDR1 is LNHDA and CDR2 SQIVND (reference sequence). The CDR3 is CASSIWQGANEKLFF. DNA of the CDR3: TGTGCCAGTAGTATATGGCAGGGGGCTAATGAAAAACTGTTTTTT. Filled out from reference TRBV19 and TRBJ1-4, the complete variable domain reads DGGITQSPKYLFRKEGQNVTLSCEQNLNHDAMYWYRQDPGQGLRLIYYSQIVNDFQKGDIAEGYSVSREKKESFPLTVTSAQKNPTAFYLCASSIWQGANEKLFFGSGTQLSVL.

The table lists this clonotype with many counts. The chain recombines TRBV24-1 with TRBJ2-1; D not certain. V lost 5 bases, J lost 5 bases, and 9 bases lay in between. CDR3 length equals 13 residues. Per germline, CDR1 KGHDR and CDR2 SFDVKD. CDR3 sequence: CATSGGTNNEQFF. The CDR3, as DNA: TGTGCCACCAGTGGCGGAACGAACAATGAGCAGTTCTTC.

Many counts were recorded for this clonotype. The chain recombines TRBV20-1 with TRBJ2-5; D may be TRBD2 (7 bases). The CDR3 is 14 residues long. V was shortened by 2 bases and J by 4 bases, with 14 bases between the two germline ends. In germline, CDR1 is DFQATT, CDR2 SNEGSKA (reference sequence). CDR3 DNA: TGCAGTGCTAGACCGGATCGGGGGGCAGAGACCCAGTACTTC. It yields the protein CSARPDRGAETQYF.

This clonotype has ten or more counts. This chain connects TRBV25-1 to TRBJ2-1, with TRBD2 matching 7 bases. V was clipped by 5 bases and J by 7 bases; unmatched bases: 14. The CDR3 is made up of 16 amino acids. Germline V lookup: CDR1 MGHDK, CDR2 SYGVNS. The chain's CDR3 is CASSLWGAGIGNEQFF. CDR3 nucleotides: TGTGCCAGCAGTCTGTGGGGAGCGGGAATAGGGAATGAGCAGTTCTTC.

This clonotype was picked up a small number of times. CDR3 residues: CASKLGANTGELFF. CDR3 bases: TGTGCCAGCAAGCTGGGGGCGAACACCGGGGAGCTGTTTTTT. The V gene is TRBV2, the J gene TRBJ2-2; D might be TRBD1 or TRBD2, each matching 5 bases. Per the germline V gene, CDR1 is SNHLY and CDR2 is FYNNEI. Trimming removed 7 bases from V and 0 bases from J, with 9 bases in between. CDR3 length: 14 amino acids.